The T cell receptor (beta chain) described here comes from a study of blood T cell repertoires in COVID-19. At the level of the study: The analysed material was cDNA or gDNA that came from T cells, B-cell-depleted T cells, or PBMCs.

The V segment lost 5 bases and the J segment 5 bases; nucleotides outside the gene matches: 9. Germline assignment: CDR1 SGHTA and CDR2 FQGTGA. The CDR3 extends over 15 amino acids. Assay: immunoSEQ multiplex PCR; the TCRdb copy retains only in-frame clones and omits some. The sample has around 140,000 clones, 70% to 90% seen once. This chain links TRBV7-3 with TRBJ2-3; TRBD1 matches 8 bases. This sequence was found in a human donor with acute or convalescent COVID-19. The donor label of this sample is uncertain. The sample was peripheral blood. The CDR3 is CASSKQGVGGDTQYF. The CDR3 nucleotides read TGTGCCAGCAGCAAACAGGGGGTTGGTGGAGATACGCAGTATTTT.